This T cell receptor beta chain derives from a study of T cell changes during pregnancy in multiple sclerosis. The V end lost 4 bases, the J end lost 0 bases, and 13 bases lay between the germline ends. The CDR3 covers 16 residues. Germline V lookup: CDR1 LNHDA, CDR2 SQIVND (reference sequence). This table comes from immunoSEQ multiplex PCR, and its TCRdb copy is limited to in-frame clones, with some not included. This sample yields fewer than 65,000 clones, of which about 88% are seen a single time; over 3% belongs to the top ten. This sequence originates from a female donor in good health, enrolled as a control in a pregnancy study. The chain uses TRBV19 and TRBJ2-1, with D perhaps TRBD2 (6 bases). This specimen consisted of peripheral blood, obtained in the first trimester of pregnancy. CDR3 nucleotide sequence: TGTGCCAGTAGTAGGAGGGGTTCGAACTCCTACAATGAGCAGTTCTTC. This sequence encodes CASSRRGSNSYNEQFF.